This T cell receptor (beta chain) was captured by sequencing in a study of B cell selection in AIRE deficiency. Study-level points and caveats: Shared Treg sequences had shorter CDR3s, biased toward rearrangements with few non-templated insertions.

Looked up from germline, CDR1 is MNHEY and CDR2 is SVGAGI. V lost 5 bases to trimming and J lost 8 bases, with 15 bases between them. This CDR3 is 14 amino acids long. Profiling relied on immunoSEQ multiplex PCR, and the TCRdb table lists in-frame clones only, not all of them. The table includes 28,000 or so clones, around 92% detected once. Regulatory T cells were sorted as CD4+CD25hiCD127low/negative cells. A remark on this clone: Its antigen is still unknown.

The sequence came from a human donor in good health. Sequenced input: CD4+CD25+ Tregs sorted from PBMCs. V and J are TRBV6-5 and TRBJ1-4, with a possible D match to TRBD1 (6 bases). Here the CDR3 reads CASSPLGAREKLFF. The CDR3 bases are TGTGCCAGCAGTCCCCTGGGGGCTCGGGAAAAACTGTTTTTT.